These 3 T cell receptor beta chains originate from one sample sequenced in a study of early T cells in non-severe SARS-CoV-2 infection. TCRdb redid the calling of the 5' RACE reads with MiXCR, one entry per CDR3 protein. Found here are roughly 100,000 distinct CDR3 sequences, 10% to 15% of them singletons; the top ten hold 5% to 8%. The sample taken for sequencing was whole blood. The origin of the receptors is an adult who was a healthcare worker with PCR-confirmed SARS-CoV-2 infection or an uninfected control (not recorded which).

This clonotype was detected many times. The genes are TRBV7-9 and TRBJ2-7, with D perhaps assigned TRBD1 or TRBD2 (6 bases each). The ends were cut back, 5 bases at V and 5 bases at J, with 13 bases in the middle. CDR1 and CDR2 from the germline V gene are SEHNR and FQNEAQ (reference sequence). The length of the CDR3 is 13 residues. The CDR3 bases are TGTGCCAGCAGCCAGGGGCGGGACGACGAGCAGTACTTC. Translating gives CASSQGRDDEQYF.

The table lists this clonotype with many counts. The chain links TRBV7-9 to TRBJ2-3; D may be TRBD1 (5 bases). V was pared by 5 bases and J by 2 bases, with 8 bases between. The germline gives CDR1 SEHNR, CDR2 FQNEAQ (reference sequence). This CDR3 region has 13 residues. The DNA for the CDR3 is TGTGCCAGCAGCGGGGCGGCCACAGATACGCAGTATTTT. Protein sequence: CASSGAATDTQYF.

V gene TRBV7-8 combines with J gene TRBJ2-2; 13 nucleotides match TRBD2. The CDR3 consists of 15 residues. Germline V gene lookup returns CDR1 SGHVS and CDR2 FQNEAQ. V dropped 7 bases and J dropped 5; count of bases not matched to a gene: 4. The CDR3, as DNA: TGTGCCAGCAAGCTACTAGCGGGAGGGACCGGGGAGCTGTTTTTT. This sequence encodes CASKLLAGGTGELFF. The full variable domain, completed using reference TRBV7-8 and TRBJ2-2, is GAGVSQSPRYKVAKRGQDVALRCDPISGHVSLFWYQQALGQGPEFLTYFQNEAQLDKSGLPSDRFFAERPEGSVSTLKIQRTQQEDSAVYLCASKLLAGGTGELFFGEGSRLTVL.